Listed below are T cell receptor beta chains from one sample, sequenced in a study of blood T cell repertoires in COVID-19. Some clones are missing from TCRdb's copy, which holds only in-frame ones; the method was immunoSEQ multiplex PCR. The repertoire includes over 250,000 clones, around nine tenths of them detected once, and approximately 2% sits in the top ten. Sequenced material: PBMCs or T cells enriched from blood (not recorded which). The receptors here all came from a woman aged 55-70 years who had recovered from COVID-19. Both conserved end residues are trimmed from each CDR3. The order of the fields is V gene, J gene, CDR3 protein.

>TRBV9|TRBJ1-1
ASSEGGQSNTEAF
>TRBV10-3|TRBJ1-6
AIGGGREPLH
>TRBV3-1/TRBV3-2|TRBJ2-2
ASSQGGGDTGELF
>TRBV3-1/TRBV3-2|TRBJ1-6
ASSQGVGGIGSPLH
>TRBV7-9|TRBJ1-2
ASSTGVDYGYT
>TRBV29-1|TRBJ1-2
SVEPSNYGYT
>TRBV18|TRBJ2-7
ASSPNYQLSYEQY
>TRBV7-2|TRBJ1-3
ASSLQGSGNTIY
>TRBV6-5|TRBJ1-6
ASSYSPGNSPLH
>TRBV18|TRBJ2-5
ASSPPAETQY
>TRBV10-2|TRBJ2-5
ASSEVFQGQGGGETQY
>TRBV3-1/TRBV3-2|TRBJ1-1
ASSQEYGNPEAF
>TRBV11-3|TRBJ2-1
ASSLEGQGMLNEQF
>TRBV7-8|TRBJ1-4
ASSHRYKLTVTNEKLF
>TRBV7-9|TRBJ1-1
ASSSGPDLNTEAF
>TRBV19|TRBJ2-1
ATTDRGTTGNEQF
>TRBV28|TRBJ2-3
ASSLGSGRTDTQY
>TRBV7-3|TRBJ2-1
ASSYDRGPYNEQF
>TRBV28|TRBJ1-1
ASTPGGRSDTEAF
>TRBV5-1|TRBJ2-2
ASSLSQQGTGELF
>TRBV28|TRBJ1-6
ASTPGSESPLH
>TRBV4-2|TRBJ2-1
ASSQGGTQNEQF
>TRBV19|TRBJ1-4
ASSTSGGEKLF
>TRBV14|TRBJ2-6
ASSQDVIAGVLT
>TRBV2|TRBJ1-6
ASSEAGQGISPLH
>TRBV11-2|TRBJ2-7
ASRPPGSYEQY
>TRBV7-9|TRBJ1-3
ASSLGAEGTRGNTIY
>TRBV11-2|TRBJ1-2
ASSLDAGQGAGKS
>TRBV28|TRBJ2-3
ASIRAASTDTQY
>TRBV5-4|TRBJ1-2
ASSLQGLTYGYT
>TRBV29-1|TRBJ2-2
SVEGWGVNTGELF
>TRBV29-1|TRBJ2-1
SVRGSSYNEQF